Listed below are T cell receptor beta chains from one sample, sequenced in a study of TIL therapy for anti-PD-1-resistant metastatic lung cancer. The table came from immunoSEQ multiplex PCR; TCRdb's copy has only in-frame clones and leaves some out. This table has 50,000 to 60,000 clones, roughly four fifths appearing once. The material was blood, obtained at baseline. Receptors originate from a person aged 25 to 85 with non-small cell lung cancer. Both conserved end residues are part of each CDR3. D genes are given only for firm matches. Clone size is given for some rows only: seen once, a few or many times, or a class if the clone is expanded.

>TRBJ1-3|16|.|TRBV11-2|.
TGTGCCAGCAGCCCCACCTGGGCAGGGGCTGGAAACACCATATATTTT
CASSPTWAGAGNTIYF
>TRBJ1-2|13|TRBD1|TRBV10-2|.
TGCGCCAGCAAGGATTGGACAGGGGATGGCTACACCTTC
CASKDWTGDGYTF
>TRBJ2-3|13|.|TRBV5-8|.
TGTGCCAGCAGCTTGGGCGGGACAGAGACGCAGTATTTT
CASSLGGTETQYF
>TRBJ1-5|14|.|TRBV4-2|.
TGTGCCAGCAGCCCTTGGGAAAGCAATCAGCCCCAGCATTTT
CASSPWESNQPQHF
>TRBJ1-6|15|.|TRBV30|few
TGTGCCTGGAGCCGGGGTTTCGGCCGGAATTCACCCCTCCACTTT
CAWSRGFGRNSPLHF
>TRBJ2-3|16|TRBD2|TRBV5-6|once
TGTGCCAGCAGCTTACTAACTAGCGGGAGTACAGATACGCAGTATTTT
CASSLLTSGSTDTQYF
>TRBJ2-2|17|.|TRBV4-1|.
TGCGCCAGCAGCCAACGAACCTCCGGGGGCGGCACCGGGGAGCTGTTTTTT
CASSQRTSGGGTGELFF
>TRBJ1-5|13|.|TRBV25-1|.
TGTGCCAGCAGTGGTCCGGGAAATCAGCCCCAGCATTTT
CASSGPGNQPQHF
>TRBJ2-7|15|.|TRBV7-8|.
TGTGCCAGCAGCACCCCCGGTAGGGCGGGCTACGAGCAGTACTTC
CASSTPGRAGYEQYF
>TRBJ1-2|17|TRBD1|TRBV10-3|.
TGTGCCATCAGTGAGCCGGGTCACAGGGGCTATAACTATGGCTACACCTTC
CAISEPGHRGYNYGYTF
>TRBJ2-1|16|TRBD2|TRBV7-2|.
TGTGCCAGCAGCTTAGAGCGGGAGGCCGCCTACAATGAGCAGTTCTTC
CASSLEREAAYNEQFF
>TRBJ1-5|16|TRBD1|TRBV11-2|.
TGTGCCAGCAGCTTGATGACAGGGACTTTCAATCAGCCCCAGCATTTT
CASSLMTGTFNQPQHF
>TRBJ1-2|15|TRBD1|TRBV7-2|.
TGTGCCAGCAGCCCTAGACAGGGGAGGAGTACTGGCTACACCTTC
CASSPRQGRSTGYTF
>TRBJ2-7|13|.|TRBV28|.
TGTGCCAGCAGGTCACCCGGGACCCCCGATGCGTACTTC
CASRSPGTPDAYF
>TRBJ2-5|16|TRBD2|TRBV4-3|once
TGCGCCAGCAGTCAACTCGGGACTAGCGGTCGAGAGACCCAGTACTTC
CASSQLGTSGRETQYF
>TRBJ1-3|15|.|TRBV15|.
TGTGCCACCAGCAGCACCTACAGGGCTGGAAACACCATATATTTT
CATSSTYRAGNTIYF
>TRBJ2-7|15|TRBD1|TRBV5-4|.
TGTGCCAGCAGCTTGGAGGACAGGGTGACCTACGAGCAGTACTTC
CASSLEDRVTYEQYF
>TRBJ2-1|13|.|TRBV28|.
TGTGCCAGCAGTCCACGACAGAACAATGAGCAGTTCTTC
CASSPRQNNEQFF